This is a list of T cell receptor beta chains from one sample in a study of vaccination effects on CD4 cells after COVID-19. No cognate antigen is known for these TCRs. Clones were read by immunoSEQ multiplex PCR, and TCRdb kept only the in-frame ones, dropping some. The sample has about 73,000 clones; roughly 79% are singletons. Specimen: CD4+ T cells from PBMCs cultured with HCoV-NL63 spike peptides, collected before COVID-19 vaccination. Receptor source: a human donor who received a COVID-19 vaccine. The CDR3 runs from the conserved cysteine through the conserved F or W. Fields, in order: V gene, J gene, clone size, D gene, CDR3 protein, CDR3 DNA. The D gene is left open where the match is weak. For some rows the clone size is stated as once, few or many, or as a class when expanded; others skip it.

TRBV7-2	TRBJ2-3	.	.	CASSPGNGIDTDTQYF	TGTGCCAGCAGCCCCGGGAACGGCATAGACACAGATACGCAGTATTTT
TRBV15	TRBJ1-2	.	TRBD1	CATSRDWTGAEGYTF	TGTGCCACCAGCAGAGATTGGACAGGGGCGGAGGGCTACACCTTC
TRBV6-5	TRBJ1-6	.	.	CASSSAGNRASPLHF	TGTGCCAGCAGTTCGGCGGGTAACAGGGCTTCACCCCTCCACTTT
TRBV4-3	TRBJ2-2	.	.	CASSHSKFTGELFF	TGCGCCAGCAGCCACTCGAAGTTCACCGGGGAGCTGTTTTTT
TRBV9	TRBJ2-4	.	.	CASSVDWNGNQYF	TGTGCCAGCAGCGTAGATTGGAATGGTAATCAGTACTTC
TRBV11-2	TRBJ2-5	.	.	CASSLDLTVGETQYF	TGTGCCAGCAGCTTAGATCTTACAGTCGGGGAGACCCAGTACTTC
TRBV14	TRBJ1-6	.	.	CASSHPRGINSPLHF	TGTGCCAGCAGCCACCCCCGGGGGATAAATTCACCCCTCCACTTT
TRBV19	TRBJ1-5	once	.	CASSPWIGWTQHF	TGTGCCAGTAGTCCCTGGATAGGTTGGACCCAGCATTTT
TRBV5-1	TRBJ1-2	.	.	CASSFGTANYGYTF	TGCGCCAGCAGCTTCGGGACCGCTAACTATGGCTACACCTTC
TRBV6-2/TRBV6-3	TRBJ2-5	.	.	CASSFRWETQYF	TGTGCCAGCAGTTTCAGGTGGGAGACCCAGTACTTC
TRBV6-5	TRBJ2-4	.	.	CASSPVLAKNIQYF	TGTGCCAGCAGTCCCGTACTAGCCAAAAACATTCAGTACTTC
TRBV9	TRBJ1-1	once	.	CASSAAGVGHTEAFF	TGTGCCAGCAGCGCGGCAGGGGTGGGTCACACTGAAGCTTTCTTT
TRBV24-1	TRBJ2-2	.	.	CATSDPRGELFF	TGTGCCACCAGTGACCCCCGGGGGGAGCTGTTTTTT
TRBV2	TRBJ1-2	few	.	CASRENYGYTF	TGTGCCAGCAGAGAGAACTATGGCTACACCTTC
TRBV25-1	TRBJ1-1	.	TRBD1	CASSERKGANGNTEAFF	TGTGCCAGCAGTGAGAGAAAGGGGGCTAATGGAAACACTGAAGCTTTCTTT
TRBV5-1	TRBJ2-2	.	.	CASSLEPNTGELFF	TGCGCCAGCAGCTTGGAACCAAACACCGGGGAGCTGTTTTTT
TRBV6-6	TRBJ2-4	.	.	CASSYSTGRGYF	TGTGCCAGCAGTTACTCGACTGGGCGCGGGTACTTC
TRBV19	TRBJ1-2	.	TRBD1	CASSTQTGVANYGYTF	TGTGCCAGTAGTACGCAAACAGGGGTGGCTAACTATGGCTACACCTTC
TRBV24-1	TRBJ2-2	.	.	CATSEMTANTGELFF	TGTGCCACCAGTGAGATGACAGCCAACACCGGGGAGCTGTTTTTT
TRBV24-1	TRBJ1-2	few	.	CATSDSRQYYGYTF	TGTGCCACCAGTGATTCACGGCAATACTATGGCTACACCTTC
TRBV7-2	TRBJ1-4	few	TRBD1	CASSRTGHNEKLFF	TGTGCCAGCAGCCGGACAGGCCATAATGAAAAACTGTTTTTT
TRBV4-1	TRBJ1-5	.	TRBD1	CASSQVNRGQPQHF	TGCGCCAGCAGCCAAGTTAACAGGGGACAGCCCCAGCATTTT
TRBV5-1	TRBJ1-6	once	TRBD1	CASSLRTGNSPLHF	TGCGCCAGCAGCCTCAGGACAGGGAATTCACCCCTCCACTTT
TRBV7-9	TRBJ2-6	.	TRBD1	CASSSPGQGVSGANVLTF	TGTGCCAGCAGCTCGCCGGGACAGGGAGTTTCTGGGGCCAACGTCCTGACTTTC
TRBV30	TRBJ1-2	few	.	CAWKVGVSVKGYTF	TGTGCCTGGAAAGTTGGGGTATCGGTAAAGGGCTACACCTTC
TRBV10-3	TRBJ1-4	.	.	CAISESTFEKLFF	TGTGCCATCAGTGAGTCAACCTTTGAAAAACTGTTTTTT
TRBV6-2/TRBV6-3	TRBJ2-3	.	.	CASSPGDADTQYF	TGTGCCAGCAGTCCGGGGGACGCGGATACGCAGTATTTT
TRBV7-3	TRBJ2-1	.	.	CASSPRRSSYNEQFF	TGTGCCAGCAGCCCGCGGAGGAGCTCCTACAATGAGCAGTTCTTC
TRBV10-3	TRBJ1-1	.	TRBD1	CAIGDSLNTEAFF	TGTGCCATAGGGGACAGTCTAAACACTGAAGCTTTCTTT
TRBV27	TRBJ2-3	.	.	CASFPTDTQYF	TGTGCCAGCTTCCCCACAGATACGCAGTATTTT
TRBV19	TRBJ1-5	few	TRBD1	CASTKRITGGSNQPQHF	TGTGCCAGTACCAAACGCATCACAGGGGGCTCCAATCAGCCCCAGCATTTT
TRBV5-1	TRBJ2-2	few	.	CASSPGTPNTGELFF	TGCGCCAGCAGCCCCGGGACACCGAACACCGGGGAGCTGTTTTTT
TRBV7-3	TRBJ1-4	.	TRBD1	CASSLTPRGDEKLFF	TGTGCCAGCAGCTTAACGCCCAGGGGGGACGAAAAACTGTTTTTT
TRBV7-9	TRBJ2-2	.	.	CASSQVGANTGELFF	TGTGCCAGCAGCCAGGTCGGAGCTAACACCGGGGAGCTGTTTTTT
TRBV7-2	TRBJ2-1	.	.	CASSFWAGDNEQFF	TGTGCCAGCAGTTTTTGGGCAGGGGACAATGAGCAGTTCTTC
TRBV5-6	TRBJ2-5	.	.	CASSLLTGQETQYF	TGTGCCAGCAGCTTGCTGACAGGACAAGAGACCCAGTACTTC
TRBV30	TRBJ2-1	.	.	CAWSLGRGQRSSSYNEQFF	TGTGCCTGGAGTCTAGGTAGAGGTCAGCGGAGCAGCTCCTACAATGAGCAGTTCTTC
TRBV9	TRBJ2-3	.	.	CASSYGTNTDTQYF	TGTGCCAGCAGCTACGGGACGAACACAGATACGCAGTATTTT
TRBV7-2	TRBJ1-3	.	.	CASSLNRNTIYF	TGTGCCAGCAGCTTAAACAGAAACACCATATATTTT
TRBV7-9	TRBJ2-3	.	.	CASSPILRNGITDTQYF	TGTGCCAGCAGCCCCATTCTCCGTAACGGGATCACAGATACGCAGTATTTT
TRBV19	TRBJ1-2	.	.	CASRGGGQINYGYTF	TGTGCCAGTAGAGGTGGAGGACAGATAAACTATGGCTACACCTTC
TRBV30	TRBJ1-2	once	.	CAWSVGGAGYTF	TGTGCCTGGAGTGTAGGGGGGGCTGGCTACACCTTC
TRBV18	TRBJ2-2	.	.	CASSPPQGRTGELFF	TGTGCCAGCTCACCACCCCAGGGACGCACCGGGGAGCTGTTTTTT
TRBV6-2/TRBV6-3	TRBJ2-5	.	.	CASSYRQGRETQYF	TGTGCCAGCAGTTACCGGCAGGGGAGGGAGACCCAGTACTTC
TRBV6-5	TRBJ1-5	.	.	CASSYGPYQPQHF	TGTGCCAGCAGTTACGGTCCTTATCAGCCCCAGCATTTT
TRBV6-6	TRBJ2-5	few	.	CASRLGGGGETQYF	TGTGCCAGCAGACTTGGGGGAGGCGGAGAGACCCAGTACTTC
TRBV5-8	TRBJ1-2	.	TRBD1	CASSRGRTGTIYGYTF	TGTGCCAGCAGCCGAGGAAGGACAGGGACAATCTATGGCTACACCTTC